The next 9 T cell receptor beta chains were all read from a single sample in a study of vaccination and CD4 T cells after COVID-19. Regarding treatment: 10-day PBMC culture with coronavirus spike peptide pools or control peptides (ViraFEST assay). What these receptors recognize is not known. The Oncomine TCR Beta short-read assay sequenced DNA from cultured CD4+ T cells. TCRdb redid the calling of the PCR reads with MiXCR, one entry per CDR3 protein. The sample lists 14,000 to 15,000 distinct CDR3 sequences, 78% occurring once. Sequences were derived from CD4+ T cells from blood, cultured in vitro, sampled after SARS-CoV-2 vaccination. The receptors originated from a human donor who received a COVID-19 vaccine.

V gene TRBV7-2 combines with J gene TRBJ1-1; D gene uncertain. Germline assignment: CDR1 SGHTA and CDR2 FQGNSA. Trimming stripped 1 base from V and 0 bases from J, with 18 bases between. This CDR3 is built from 18 residues. The CDR3 bases are TGTGCCAGCAGCTTAGAGAGAGGTCGACGAATCATGAACACTGAAGCTTTCTTT. Protein product: CASSLERGRRIMNTEAFF.

This chain connects TRBV24-1 to TRBJ2-4, with D perhaps matching TRBD2 (6 bases). The V end lost 10 bases, the J end lost 3 bases, and 12 bases lay between the germline ends. Germline assignment: CDR1 KGHDR and CDR2 SFDVKD. The CDR3 has 13 residues. CDR3 DNA: TGTGCCACTTCGCGGAGGGGCAAAAACATTCAGTACTTC. It codes for CATSRRGKNIQYF.

This sequence joins TRBV11-3 and TRBJ1-1; perhaps TRBD1 as D (6 bases). The CDR3 has 14 residues. CDR1 and CDR2 from the germline V gene are SGHNT and YENEEA. V was trimmed by 6 bases and J by 1 base, leaving 12 bases between them. The CDR3 is CASSFYRENTEAFF. In DNA form, the CDR3 reads TGTGCCAGCAGTTTCTACAGGGAGAACACTGAAGCTTTCTTT. Looking up the rest from reference TRBV11-3 and TRBJ1-1 gives the full variable domain: EAGVVQSPRYKIIEKKQPVAFWCNPISGHNTLYWYLQNLGQGPELLIRYENEEAVDDSQLPKDRFSAERLKGVDSTLKIQPAELGDSAVYLCASSFYRENTEAFFGQGTRLTVV.

This chain joins TRBV15 and TRBJ1-2; TRBD1 matches 9 bases. Germline trimming cut 2 bases from V and 2 bases from J; bases unmatched to any gene: 3. Germline CDR1 is LNHNV and CDR2 is YYDKDF (reference sequence). There are 15 residues in the CDR3. The CDR3 here is CATSRQTGGNYGYTF. The CDR3 DNA is TGTGCCACCAGCAGACAGACAGGGGGAAACTATGGCTACACCTTC.

This chain uses TRBV20-1 with TRBJ1-4; 10 bases are shared with TRBD1. Trimming took 5 bases from V and 8 from J; bases not matched to a gene: 5. The CDR3 length is 13 residues. Germline lookup yields CDR1 DFQATT and CDR2 SNEGSKA (reference sequence). CDR3 in DNA: TGCAGTGCTGAGACAGGGGGCGGAGAAAAACTGTTTTTT. The encoded protein is CSAETGGGEKLFF.

CDR3 coding DNA: TGTGCCAGCAGTGAAGGAACTAGCGGGGGAGCTATGTATTTT. As protein: CASSEGTSGGAMYF. The V and J genes are TRBV2 and TRBJ2-3; 11 positions agree with TRBD2. V lost 1 base to trimming and J lost 14 bases; unmatched junction nucleotides: 8. The CDR3 runs to 14 residues. Germline CDR1 and CDR2: SNHLY and FYNNEI.

The chain carries TRBV7-9 and TRBJ1-2; 8 bases agree with TRBD1. V lost 5 bases, J lost 8 bases, and 13 bases stayed unmatched. This CDR3 is built from 15 residues. Germline CDR1 is SEHNR and CDR2 is FQNEAQ (reference sequence). This chain's CDR3 is CASSVGQGWGGGYTF. CDR3 DNA: TGTGCCAGCAGCGTAGGACAGGGATGGGGAGGAGGCTACACCTTC. The variable domain in full, with the rest retrieved from reference TRBV7-9 and TRBJ1-2, is DTGVSQNPRHKITKRGQNVTFRCDPISEHNRLYWYRQTLGQGPEFLTYFQNEAQLEKSRLLSDRFSAERPKGSFSTLEIQRTEQGDSAMYLCASSVGQGWGGGYTFGSGTRLTVV.

This clonotype occurred a few times. This sequence joins TRBV6-1 and TRBJ1-5; the D is unclear. CDR1 and CDR2 from the germline V gene are MNHNS and SASEGT. This CDR3 spans 12 amino acids. With 6 bases removed from V and 1 base from J, the gap between germline ends came to 4 bases. The CDR3 DNA sequence: TGTGCCAGCAGGGACAGCAATCAGCCCCAGCATTTT. Its translation: CASRDSNQPQHF.

The V gene is TRBV3-1, the J gene TRBJ2-7; 9 bases are a match to TRBD2. V dropped 1 base and J dropped 4; count of bases not matched to a gene: 8. This CDR3 is built from 16 residues. Germline V gene sequence: CDR1 LGHDT, CDR2 YNNKEL (reference sequence). DNA for the CDR3: TGTGCCAGCAGCCAAGGCCCAGCGGGGGGTCTATACGAGCAGTACTTC. Its translation is CASSQGPAGGLYEQYF.